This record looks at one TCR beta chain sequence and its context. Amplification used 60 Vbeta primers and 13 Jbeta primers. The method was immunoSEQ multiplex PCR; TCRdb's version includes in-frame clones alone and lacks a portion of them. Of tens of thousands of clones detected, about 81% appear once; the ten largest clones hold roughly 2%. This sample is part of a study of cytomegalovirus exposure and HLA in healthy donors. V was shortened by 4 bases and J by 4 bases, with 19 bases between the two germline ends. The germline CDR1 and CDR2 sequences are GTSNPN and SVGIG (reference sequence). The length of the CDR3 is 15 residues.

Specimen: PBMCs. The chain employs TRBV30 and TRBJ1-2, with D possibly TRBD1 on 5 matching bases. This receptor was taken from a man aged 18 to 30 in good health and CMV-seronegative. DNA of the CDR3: TGTGCCTGGAATATTTTTCCGGGGGGGACCTATGGCTACACCTTC. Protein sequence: CAWNIFPGGTYGYTF.